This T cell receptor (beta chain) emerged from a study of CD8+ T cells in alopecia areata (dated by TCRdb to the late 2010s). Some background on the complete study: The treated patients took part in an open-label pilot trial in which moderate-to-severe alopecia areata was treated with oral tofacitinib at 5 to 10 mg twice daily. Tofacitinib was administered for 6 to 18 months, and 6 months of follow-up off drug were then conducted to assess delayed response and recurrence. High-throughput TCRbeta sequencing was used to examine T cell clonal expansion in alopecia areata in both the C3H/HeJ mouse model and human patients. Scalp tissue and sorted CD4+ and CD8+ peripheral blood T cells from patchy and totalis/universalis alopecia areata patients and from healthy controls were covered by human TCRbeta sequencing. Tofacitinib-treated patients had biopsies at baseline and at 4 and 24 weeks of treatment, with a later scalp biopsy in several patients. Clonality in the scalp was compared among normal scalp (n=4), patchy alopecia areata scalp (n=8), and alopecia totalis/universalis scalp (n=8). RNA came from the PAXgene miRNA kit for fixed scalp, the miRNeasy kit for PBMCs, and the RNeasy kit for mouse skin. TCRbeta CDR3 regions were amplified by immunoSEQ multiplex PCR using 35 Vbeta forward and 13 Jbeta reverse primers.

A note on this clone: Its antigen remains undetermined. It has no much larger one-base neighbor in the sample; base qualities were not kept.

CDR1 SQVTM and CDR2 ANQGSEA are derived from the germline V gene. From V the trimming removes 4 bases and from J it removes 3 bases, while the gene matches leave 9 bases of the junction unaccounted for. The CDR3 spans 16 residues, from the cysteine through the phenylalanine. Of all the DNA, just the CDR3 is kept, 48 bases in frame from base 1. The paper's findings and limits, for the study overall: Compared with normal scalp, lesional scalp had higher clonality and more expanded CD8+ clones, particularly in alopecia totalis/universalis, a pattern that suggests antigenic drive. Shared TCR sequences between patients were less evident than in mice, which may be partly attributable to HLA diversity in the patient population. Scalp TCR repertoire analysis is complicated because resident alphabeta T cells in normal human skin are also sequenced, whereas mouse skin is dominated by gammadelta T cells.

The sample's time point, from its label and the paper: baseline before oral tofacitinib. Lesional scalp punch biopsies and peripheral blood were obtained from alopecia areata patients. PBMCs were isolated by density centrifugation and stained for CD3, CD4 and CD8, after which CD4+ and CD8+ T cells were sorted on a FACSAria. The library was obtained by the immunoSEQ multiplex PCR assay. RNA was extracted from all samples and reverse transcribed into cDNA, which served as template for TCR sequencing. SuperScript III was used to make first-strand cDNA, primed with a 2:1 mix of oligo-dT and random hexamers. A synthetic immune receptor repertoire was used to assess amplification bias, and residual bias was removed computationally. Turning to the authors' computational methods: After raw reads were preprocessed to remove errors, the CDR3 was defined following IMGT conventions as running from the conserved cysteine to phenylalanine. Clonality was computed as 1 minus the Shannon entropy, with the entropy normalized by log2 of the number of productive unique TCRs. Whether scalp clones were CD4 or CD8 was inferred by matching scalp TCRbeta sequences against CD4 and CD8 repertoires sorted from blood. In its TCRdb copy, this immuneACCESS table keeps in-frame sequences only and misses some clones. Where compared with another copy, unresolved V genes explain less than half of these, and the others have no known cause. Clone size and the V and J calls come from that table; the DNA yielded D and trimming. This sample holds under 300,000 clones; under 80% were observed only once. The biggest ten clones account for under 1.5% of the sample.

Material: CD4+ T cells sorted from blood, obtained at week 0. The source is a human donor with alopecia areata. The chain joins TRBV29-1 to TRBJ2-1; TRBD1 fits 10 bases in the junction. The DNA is TGCAGCGTTGTGGCCCGGGACAGGGGTGACTACAATGAGCAGTTCTTC. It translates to CSVVARDRGDYNEQFF.